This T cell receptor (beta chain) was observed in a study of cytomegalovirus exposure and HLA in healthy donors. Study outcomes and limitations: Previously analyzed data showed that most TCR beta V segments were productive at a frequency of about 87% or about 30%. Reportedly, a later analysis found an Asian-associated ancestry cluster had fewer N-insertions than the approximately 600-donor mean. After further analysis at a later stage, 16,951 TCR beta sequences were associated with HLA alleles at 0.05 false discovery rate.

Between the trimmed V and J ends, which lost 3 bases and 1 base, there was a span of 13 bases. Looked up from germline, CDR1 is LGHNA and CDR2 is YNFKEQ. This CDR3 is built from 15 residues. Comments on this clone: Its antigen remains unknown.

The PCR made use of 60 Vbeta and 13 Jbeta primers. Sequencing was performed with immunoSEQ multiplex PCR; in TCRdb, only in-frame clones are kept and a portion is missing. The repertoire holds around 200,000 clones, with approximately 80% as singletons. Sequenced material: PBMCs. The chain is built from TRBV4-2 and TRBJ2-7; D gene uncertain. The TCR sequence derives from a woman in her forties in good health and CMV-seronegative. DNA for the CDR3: TGTGCCAGCAGCCAGGAGTGGTCGGTGTCCTACGAGCAGTACTTC. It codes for CASSQEWSVSYEQYF.